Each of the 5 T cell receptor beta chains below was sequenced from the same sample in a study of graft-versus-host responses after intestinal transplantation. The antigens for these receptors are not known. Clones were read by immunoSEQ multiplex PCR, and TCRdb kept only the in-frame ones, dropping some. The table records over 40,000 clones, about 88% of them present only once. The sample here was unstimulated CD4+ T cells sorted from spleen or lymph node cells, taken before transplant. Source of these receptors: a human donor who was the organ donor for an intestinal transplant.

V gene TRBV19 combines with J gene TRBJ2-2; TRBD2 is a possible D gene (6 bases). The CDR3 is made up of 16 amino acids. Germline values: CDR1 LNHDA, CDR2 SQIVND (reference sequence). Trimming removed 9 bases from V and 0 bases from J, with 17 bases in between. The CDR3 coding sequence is TGTGCCAGCGGTGTTCTAGGAGGGGCGAACACCGGGGAGCTGTTTTTT. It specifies CASGVLGGANTGELFF.

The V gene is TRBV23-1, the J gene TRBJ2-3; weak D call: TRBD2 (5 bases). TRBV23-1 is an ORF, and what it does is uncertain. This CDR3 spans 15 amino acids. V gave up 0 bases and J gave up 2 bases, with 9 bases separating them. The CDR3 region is CASSQSLEATDTQYF. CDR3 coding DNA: TGCGCCAGCAGTCAATCCTTGGAGGCCACAGATACGCAGTATTTT.

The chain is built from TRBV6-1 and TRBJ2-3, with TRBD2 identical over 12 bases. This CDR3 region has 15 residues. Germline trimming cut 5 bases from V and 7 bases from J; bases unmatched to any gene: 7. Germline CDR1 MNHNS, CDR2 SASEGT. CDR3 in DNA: TGTGCCAGCAGTACCGGACTAGCGGGACGGAATACGCAGTATTTT. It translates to CASSTGLAGRNTQYF.

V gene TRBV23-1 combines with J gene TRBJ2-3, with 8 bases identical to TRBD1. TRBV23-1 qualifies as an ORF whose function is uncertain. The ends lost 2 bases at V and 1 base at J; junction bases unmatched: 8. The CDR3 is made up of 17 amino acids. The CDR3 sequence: CASSQMGRGPRTDTQYF. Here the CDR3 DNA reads TGCGCCAGCAGTCAAATGGGCAGGGGGCCCCGCACAGATACGCAGTATTTT.

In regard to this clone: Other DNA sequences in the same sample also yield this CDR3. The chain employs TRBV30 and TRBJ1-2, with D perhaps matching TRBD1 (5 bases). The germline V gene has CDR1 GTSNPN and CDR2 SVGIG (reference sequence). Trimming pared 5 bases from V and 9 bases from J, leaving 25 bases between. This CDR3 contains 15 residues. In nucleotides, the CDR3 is TGTGCCTGGGGGGGAGGGGCAGGACTACTATGGAGCTACACCTTC. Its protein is CAWGGGAGLLWSYTF.